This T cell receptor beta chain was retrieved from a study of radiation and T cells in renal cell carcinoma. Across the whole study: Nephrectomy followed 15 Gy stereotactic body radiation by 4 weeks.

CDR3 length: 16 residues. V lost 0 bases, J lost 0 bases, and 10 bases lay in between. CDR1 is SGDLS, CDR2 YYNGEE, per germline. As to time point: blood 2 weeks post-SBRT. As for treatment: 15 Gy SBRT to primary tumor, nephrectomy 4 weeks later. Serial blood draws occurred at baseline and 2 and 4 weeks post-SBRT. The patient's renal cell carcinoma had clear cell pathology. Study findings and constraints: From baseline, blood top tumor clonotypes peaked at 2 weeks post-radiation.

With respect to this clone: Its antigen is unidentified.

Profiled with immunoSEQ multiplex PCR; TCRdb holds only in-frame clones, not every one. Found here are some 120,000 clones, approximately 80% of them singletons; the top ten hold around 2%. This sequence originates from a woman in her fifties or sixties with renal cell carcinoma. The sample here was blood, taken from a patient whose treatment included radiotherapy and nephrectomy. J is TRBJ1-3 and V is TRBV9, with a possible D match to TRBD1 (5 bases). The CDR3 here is CASSVATASSGNTIYF. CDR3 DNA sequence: TGTGCCAGCAGCGTAGCGACAGCCAGCTCTGGAAACACCATATATTTT.